This TCR beta chain comes out of a study of PD-L1 blockade in urothelial cancer. Study details: The year 2014 saw patients start atezolizumab, 1,200 mg intravenously every 3 weeks. Blood samples had a median of 141,255 T cells, tens of thousands of unique TCRs, and clonality approximately 0.085.

In its sample, this clone was seen once. Germline lookup yields CDR1 LGHNT and CDR2 FRNRAP. Unmatched junction bases numbered 9, after V lost 4 bases and J lost 4 bases. The CDR3 sequence is 16 residues long. Measured with immunoSEQ multiplex PCR; TCRdb has only the in-frame clones, and not every one. Altogether 40,000 to 55,000 clones are present, around 84% being singletons, with the ten largest covering around 20%. Indicated time point: pretreatment peripheral blood. This clonotype originated in a man aged 55 to 69 with urothelial cancer. V usage is TRBV12-5 and J usage is TRBJ2-2, with 7 bases identical to TRBD1. The source was PBMCs, collected around atezolizumab (anti-PD-L1) treatment. DNA for the CDR3: TGTGCTAGTGGTTATTCTACCGGGACAGCCACCGGGGAGCTGTTTTTT. It translates to CASGYSTGTATGELFF.